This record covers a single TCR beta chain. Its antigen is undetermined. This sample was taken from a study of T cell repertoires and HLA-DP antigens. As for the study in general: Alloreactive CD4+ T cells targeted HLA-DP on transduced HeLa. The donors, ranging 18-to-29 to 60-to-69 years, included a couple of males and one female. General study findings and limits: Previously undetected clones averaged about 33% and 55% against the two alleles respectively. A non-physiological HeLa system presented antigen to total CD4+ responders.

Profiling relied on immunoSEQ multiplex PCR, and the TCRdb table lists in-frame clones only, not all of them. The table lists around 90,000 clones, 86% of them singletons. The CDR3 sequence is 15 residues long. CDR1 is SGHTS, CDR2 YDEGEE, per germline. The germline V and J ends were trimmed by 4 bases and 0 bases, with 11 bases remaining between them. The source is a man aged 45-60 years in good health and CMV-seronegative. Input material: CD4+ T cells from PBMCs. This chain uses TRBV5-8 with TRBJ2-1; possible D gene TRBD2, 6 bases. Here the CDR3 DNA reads TGTGCCAGCAGCCGTAGCGGAAGCTCCTACAATGAGCAGTTCTTC. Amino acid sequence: CASSRSGSSYNEQFF.